A selection of T cell receptor beta chains follows, all from one sample in a study of CD8 T cells in Susac syndrome. TCRdb used MiXCR to reprocess the immunoSEQ multiplex PCR reads, holding one entry per CDR3 protein. The sample lists a few hundred thousand distinct CDR3 sequences; roughly 90% were seen once. Source material: CD8+ T cells from PBMCs. All receptors come from a human donor with multiple sclerosis. Both conserved end residues are part of each CDR3. Fields, in order: CDR3 DNA, CDR3 protein, J gene, V gene, D gene, clone size. D genes are given only for firm matches. A row's size may be missing; if present it is once, few, many or a size class.

cdr3_nt: TGCGCCAGCAGCTCATTCGGGGGCGACGACACTGAAGCTTTCTTT
cdr3_aa: CASSSFGGDDTEAFF
j_call: TRBJ1-1
v_call: TRBV5-1
d_call: -
clone_size: -

cdr3_nt: TGTGCCTGGAGTGCGGGTTCAGATACGCAGTATTTT
cdr3_aa: CAWSAGSDTQYF
j_call: TRBJ2-3
v_call: TRBV30
d_call: -
clone_size: -

cdr3_nt: TGCAGCGTTCGAGGGATGGGCTACACCTTC
cdr3_aa: CSVRGMGYTF
j_call: TRBJ1-2
v_call: TRBV29-1
d_call: -
clone_size: -

cdr3_nt: TGCGCCAGCAGCCAAGATCTTGGACAGGGTGTTTCCGGGGAGCTGTTTTTT
cdr3_aa: CASSQDLGQGVSGELFF
j_call: TRBJ2-2
v_call: TRBV4-1
d_call: TRBD1
clone_size: -

cdr3_nt: TGCGCCAGCAGCGCGGACAGGGATGAGCAGTTCTTC
cdr3_aa: CASSADRDEQFF
j_call: TRBJ2-1
v_call: TRBV5-1
d_call: TRBD1
clone_size: -

cdr3_nt: TGTGCCAGCAGTCCTACAGGAGGCAAGGAGGACATTCAGTACTTC
cdr3_aa: CASSPTGGKEDIQYF
j_call: TRBJ2-4
v_call: TRBV2
d_call: -
clone_size: -

cdr3_nt: TGTGCCAGCAGCTTAGGAGATGGTCAGCCCCAGCATTTT
cdr3_aa: CASSLGDGQPQHF
j_call: TRBJ1-5
v_call: TRBV7-9
d_call: -
clone_size: -

cdr3_nt: TGTGCCAGCAGCTTGGTCAGGGTGAACACTGAAGCTTTCTTT
cdr3_aa: CASSLVRVNTEAFF
j_call: TRBJ1-1
v_call: TRBV5-8
d_call: -
clone_size: -

cdr3_nt: TGCAGTGCCCCCCCCGGGCAGGGGGGCCCTGAAGCTTTCTTT
cdr3_aa: CSAPPGQGGPEAFF
j_call: TRBJ1-1
v_call: TRBV20-1
d_call: TRBD1
clone_size: once

cdr3_nt: TGCGCCAGCAGCCAAGACCCTAGCGGGGGTCCCTTCGGCGAGCAGTACTTC
cdr3_aa: CASSQDPSGGPFGEQYF
j_call: TRBJ2-7
v_call: TRBV4-3
d_call: TRBD2
clone_size: -

cdr3_nt: TGTGCCAGCAGCATATCCGGGACCGGGAGTCTCGCTACGCAGTATTTT
cdr3_aa: CASSISGTGSLATQYF
j_call: TRBJ2-3
v_call: TRBV7-6
d_call: -
clone_size: -

cdr3_nt: TGTGCCAGCACCCTCGGGACGGCGACTAGCGGGGGCGGGGAGACCCAGTACTTC
cdr3_aa: CASTLGTATSGGGETQYF
j_call: TRBJ2-5
v_call: TRBV7-9
d_call: TRBD2
clone_size: -

cdr3_nt: TGTGCCAGCAGCCAAGTCTGGGACAGGCGGGATTCACCCCTCCACTTT
cdr3_aa: CASSQVWDRRDSPLHF
j_call: TRBJ1-6
v_call: TRBV3-1
d_call: TRBD1
clone_size: -

cdr3_nt: TGTGCCATCAGTGAGACCGGGACAGGGGGAAACACCATATATTTT
cdr3_aa: CAISETGTGGNTIYF
j_call: TRBJ1-3
v_call: TRBV10-3
d_call: TRBD1
clone_size: -

cdr3_nt: TGTGCCAGCAGGAACACTCTAGGCGGAGCTACGCAGTATTTT
cdr3_aa: CASRNTLGGATQYF
j_call: TRBJ2-3
v_call: TRBV7-9
d_call: -
clone_size: once

cdr3_nt: TGTGCCAGCAGTTACGGAGGGGGCCCGGTGACTGAAGCTTTCTTT
cdr3_aa: CASSYGGGPVTEAFF
j_call: TRBJ1-1
v_call: TRBV6-5
d_call: TRBD1
clone_size: -

cdr3_nt: TGTGCCATCAGTGAGCTTGTTGGGAACACTGAAGCTTTCTTT
cdr3_aa: CAISELVGNTEAFF
j_call: TRBJ1-1
v_call: TRBV10-3
d_call: -
clone_size: -

cdr3_nt: TGTGCCAGCAGTCTCTGGGATCAGTCCTACACAGATACGCAGTATTTT
cdr3_aa: CASSLWDQSYTDTQYF
j_call: TRBJ2-3
v_call: TRBV12-3/TRBV12-4
d_call: -
clone_size: -

cdr3_nt: TGTGCCACCAGCATAAGACGCGGGGGGGAGCTGTTTTTT
cdr3_aa: CATSIRRGGELFF
j_call: TRBJ2-2
v_call: TRBV15
d_call: -
clone_size: -

cdr3_nt: TGTGCCAGCAGTTACTCAGGGATCAATGAGCAGTTCTTC
cdr3_aa: CASSYSGINEQFF
j_call: TRBJ2-1
v_call: TRBV6-2/TRBV6-3
d_call: -
clone_size: -

cdr3_nt: TGTGCCAGCAGTCCCGTAAAGTCGGAGGGCCAAGAGACCCAGTACTTC
cdr3_aa: CASSPVKSEGQETQYF
j_call: TRBJ2-5
v_call: TRBV27
d_call: -
clone_size: -

cdr3_nt: TGTGCCTGGAGTACGGGGCAGGGTAAACTCCAGCCCCAGCATTTT
cdr3_aa: CAWSTGQGKLQPQHF
j_call: TRBJ1-5
v_call: TRBV30
d_call: -
clone_size: -

cdr3_nt: TGTGCCAGCAGCTGGAACCTCAGGGACAGCACAGATACGCAGTATTTT
cdr3_aa: CASSWNLRDSTDTQYF
j_call: TRBJ2-3
v_call: TRBV13
d_call: -
clone_size: once

cdr3_nt: TGCAGCGTTGATGGGCAGGGCGCGGACAATGAGCAGTTCTTC
cdr3_aa: CSVDGQGADNEQFF
j_call: TRBJ2-1
v_call: TRBV29-1
d_call: -
clone_size: -

cdr3_nt: TGCAGTGCTAGGCCTCTAGCGGGGGTATACGAGCAGTACTTC
cdr3_aa: CSARPLAGVYEQYF
j_call: TRBJ2-7
v_call: TRBV20-1
d_call: TRBD2
clone_size: -

cdr3_nt: TGTGCCAGCAGCCCGATGGGGCTAGCGGGGGGAGGCGAGCAGTTCTTC
cdr3_aa: CASSPMGLAGGGEQFF
j_call: TRBJ2-1
v_call: TRBV9
d_call: TRBD2
clone_size: -

cdr3_nt: TGCAGTGCCGAGAACCGGGACAGGGACCACAAAAACTATGGCTACACCTTC
cdr3_aa: CSAENRDRDHKNYGYTF
j_call: TRBJ1-2
v_call: TRBV20-1
d_call: TRBD1
clone_size: once

cdr3_nt: TGTGCCAGCAGTTTTGGGACAGACTTATACGAGCAGTACTTC
cdr3_aa: CASSFGTDLYEQYF
j_call: TRBJ2-7
v_call: TRBV27
d_call: TRBD1
clone_size: -

cdr3_nt: TGTGCCAGCGGGGGGACTAACTATGGCTACACCTTC
cdr3_aa: CASGGTNYGYTF
j_call: TRBJ1-2
v_call: TRBV7-6
d_call: -
clone_size: -

cdr3_nt: TGTGCCAGCAGTGACAGGGGGTCCACTGAAGCTTTCTTT
cdr3_aa: CASSDRGSTEAFF
j_call: TRBJ1-1
v_call: TRBV27
d_call: TRBD1
clone_size: -

cdr3_nt: TGCAGCGTTCAACAGGGGGCGGCTGAAGCTTTCTTT
cdr3_aa: CSVQQGAAEAFF
j_call: TRBJ1-1
v_call: TRBV29-1
d_call: TRBD1
clone_size: -

cdr3_nt: TGCAGCGTTGGGACGGCCTACGTCTCCTACGAGCAGTACTTC
cdr3_aa: CSVGTAYVSYEQYF
j_call: TRBJ2-7
v_call: TRBV29-1
d_call: -
clone_size: once

cdr3_nt: TGTGCCAGCAGCGTATCCCCCGGGGAGCTGTTTTTT
cdr3_aa: CASSVSPGELFF
j_call: TRBJ2-2
v_call: TRBV9
d_call: -
clone_size: -

cdr3_nt: TGTGCCAGCAGCTCCTACAGGGGGCCGGACACTGAAGCTTTCTTT
cdr3_aa: CASSSYRGPDTEAFF
j_call: TRBJ1-1
v_call: TRBV7-9
d_call: TRBD1
clone_size: -

cdr3_nt: TGTGCCAGCAGCTGGACAGGGAACGATGAGCAGTTCTTC
cdr3_aa: CASSWTGNDEQFF
j_call: TRBJ2-1
v_call: TRBV7-9
d_call: TRBD1
clone_size: -

cdr3_nt: TGTGCCATCAGTGAGGTGGGGGCGTCAGATACGCAGTATTTT
cdr3_aa: CAISEVGASDTQYF
j_call: TRBJ2-3
v_call: TRBV10-3
d_call: -
clone_size: -

cdr3_nt: TGTGCCAGCAGTTACCTGCCCTACGGGACAGGGGGCACAGATACGCAGTATTTT
cdr3_aa: CASSYLPYGTGGTDTQYF
j_call: TRBJ2-3
v_call: TRBV6-5
d_call: TRBD1
clone_size: -